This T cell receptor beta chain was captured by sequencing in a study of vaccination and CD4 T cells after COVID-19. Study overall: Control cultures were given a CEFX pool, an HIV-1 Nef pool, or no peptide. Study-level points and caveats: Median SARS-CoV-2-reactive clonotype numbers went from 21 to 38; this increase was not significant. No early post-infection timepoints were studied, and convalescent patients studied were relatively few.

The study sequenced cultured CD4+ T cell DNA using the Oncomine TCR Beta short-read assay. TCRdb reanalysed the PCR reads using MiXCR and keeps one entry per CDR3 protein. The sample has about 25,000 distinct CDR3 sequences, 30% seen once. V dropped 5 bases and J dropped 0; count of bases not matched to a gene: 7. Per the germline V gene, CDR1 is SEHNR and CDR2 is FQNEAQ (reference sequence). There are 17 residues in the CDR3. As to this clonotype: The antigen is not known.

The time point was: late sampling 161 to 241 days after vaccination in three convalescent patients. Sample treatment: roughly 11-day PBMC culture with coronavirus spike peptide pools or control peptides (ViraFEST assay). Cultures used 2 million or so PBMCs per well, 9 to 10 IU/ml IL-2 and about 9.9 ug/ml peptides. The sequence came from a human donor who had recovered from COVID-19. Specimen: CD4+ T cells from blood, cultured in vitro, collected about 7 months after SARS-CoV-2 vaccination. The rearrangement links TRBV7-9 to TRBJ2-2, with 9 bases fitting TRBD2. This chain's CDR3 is CASSALSGRPNTGELFF. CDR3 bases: TGTGCCAGCAGCGCTCTGAGCGGGAGGCCGAACACCGGGGAGCTGTTTTTT.